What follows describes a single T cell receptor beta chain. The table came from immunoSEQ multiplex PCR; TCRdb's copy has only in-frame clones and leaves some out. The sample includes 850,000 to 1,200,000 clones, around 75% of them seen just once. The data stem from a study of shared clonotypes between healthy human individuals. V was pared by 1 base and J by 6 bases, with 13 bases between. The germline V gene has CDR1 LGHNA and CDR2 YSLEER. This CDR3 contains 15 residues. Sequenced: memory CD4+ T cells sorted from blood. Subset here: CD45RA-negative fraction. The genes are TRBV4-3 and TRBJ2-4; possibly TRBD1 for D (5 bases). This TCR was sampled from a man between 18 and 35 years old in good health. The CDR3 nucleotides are TGCGCCAGCAGCCAAGGAGGTCGGCAGGGAAACATTCAGTACTTC. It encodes CASSQGGRQGNIQYF.